This is a list of T cell receptor beta chains from one sample in a study of T cells in Graves' hyperthyroidism and ophthalmopathy. Using its own MiXCR run on the multiplex PCR reads, TCRdb lists one record per CDR3 protein. The profile shows approximately 630,000 distinct CDR3 sequences, 15% to 20% of them singletons. Input material: blood. Receptors were obtained from a woman aged 25 to 45 with Graves' hyperthyroidism. CDR3s include the opening cysteine and the closing phenylalanine or tryptophan. Each record gives: clone size, J gene, V gene, D gene, CDR3 protein, CDR3 DNA. D genes are given only for firm matches. Clone size is stated in some rows and not others, as once, few, many or a class when expanded.

>few|TRBJ2-5|TRBV12-3/TRBV12-4|-
CASSLNGIQETQYF
TGTGCCAGCAGTTTAAATGGGATACAAGAGACCCAGTACTTC
>many|TRBJ1-1|TRBV27|-
CASSSSPPRASTEAFF
TGTGCCAGCAGTTCCTCCCCACCCCGGGCCAGCACTGAAGCTTTCTTT
>many|TRBJ1-1|TRBV28|TRBD1
CASSRYRGNTEAFF
TGTGCCAGCAGTCGCTACAGGGGGAACACTGAAGCTTTCTTT
>-|TRBJ2-1|TRBV13|TRBD1
CASSLEGQGHNEQFF
TGTGCCAGCAGCTTAGAGGGACAGGGCCACAATGAGCAGTTCTTC
>once|TRBJ2-1|TRBV29-1|-
CSVDVGTSYNEQFF
TGCAGCGTTGACGTGGGGACCTCCTACAATGAGCAGTTCTTC
>-|TRBJ2-3|TRBV3-1|-
CASSHATAEGFTDTQYF
TGTGCCAGCAGCCACGCCACAGCGGAGGGGTTCACAGATACGCAGTATTTT
>many|TRBJ1-2|TRBV12-3/TRBV12-4|TRBD1
CASSFGTESGYTF
TGTGCCAGCAGTTTTGGGACAGAGAGTGGCTACACCTTC
>few|TRBJ2-1|TRBV4-3|-
CASSQGLVSNEQFF
TGCGCCAGCAGCCAAGGACTAGTCAGCAATGAGCAGTTCTTC
>-|TRBJ1-1|TRBV5-1|-
CASSPRPNTEAFF
TGCGCCAGCAGCCCTCGGCCGAACACTGAAGCTTTCTTT
>-|TRBJ2-7|TRBV12-3/TRBV12-4|-
CASSLALFPYEQYF
TGTGCCAGCAGTTTAGCGCTTTTTCCTTACGAGCAGTACTTC
>many|TRBJ1-2|TRBV24-1|-
CATSDSDGPYGYTF
TGTGCCACCAGTGATTCGGACGGACCCTATGGCTACACCTTC
>few|TRBJ2-7|TRBV28|-
CASSQGSRLVYEQYF
TGTGCCAGCAGTCAGGGGTCCCGTTTGGTCTACGAGCAGTACTTC
>few|TRBJ1-5|TRBV2|TRBD1
CASVRDRNQPQHF
TGTGCCAGCGTCCGGGACAGAAATCAGCCCCAGCATTTT
>many|TRBJ2-5|TRBV2|-
CASEDGMSQETQYF
TGTGCCAGCGAAGACGGGATGAGCCAAGAGACCCAGTACTTC
>-|TRBJ1-1|TRBV28|-
CASSLRVTHTEAFF
TGTGCCAGCAGTTTAAGGGTGACGCACACTGAAGCTTTCTTT
>many|TRBJ2-1|TRBV18|-
CASSVTIQRNEQFF
TGTGCCAGCTCGGTTACTATTCAACGGAATGAGCAGTTCTTC
>-|TRBJ1-2|TRBV9|-
CASSVAPTGTNYGYTF
TGTGCCAGCAGCGTAGCCCCGACAGGCACAAACTATGGCTACACCTTC